These T cell receptor beta chains were read from a single sample in a study of T cell repertoires in aging, cancer and after chemotherapy. TCRdb analysed the multiplex PCR reads with MiXCR anew, one entry per CDR3 protein. The data contain around 8,900 distinct CDR3 sequences, approximately 31% of them singletons. The sequenced sample consisted of blood. These receptors all stem from a human donor in good health. CDR3s include the opening cysteine and the closing phenylalanine or tryptophan. A D gene is named only where the DNA matches it firmly. Expanded clones get a size class; other rows say once, few or many, or leave the size out.

D gene	V gene	J gene	clone size	CDR3 DNA	CDR3 protein
TRBD1	TRBV12-3/TRBV12-4	TRBJ2-7	few	TGTGCCAGCAGAACCGGGACAGGTCTTGCCTACGAGCAGTACTTC	CASRTGTGLAYEQYF
.	TRBV20-1	TRBJ1-2	.	TGCAGTGCTGCCCAGGCAGGGGATGGCTACACCTTC	CSAAQAGDGYTF
TRBD1	TRBV5-6	TRBJ2-7	.	TGTGCCAGCAGCTTGGAGCAGGGGGCTGACGAGCAGTACTTC	CASSLEQGADEQYF
TRBD2	TRBV7-6	TRBJ2-7	.	TGTGCCAGCAGCTTCGGACTAGCGTTCGAGCAGTACTTC	CASSFGLAFEQYF
.	TRBV19	TRBJ1-1	.	TGTGCCAGTAGTATCGGGCCCGGGAGGACTGAAGCTTTCTTT	CASSIGPGRTEAFF
TRBD2	TRBV5-4	TRBJ2-1	few	TGTGCCAGCACCCACCGACTAGCGGGGGTCTCCTACAATGAGCAGTTCTTC	CASTHRLAGVSYNEQFF
.	TRBV6-2/TRBV6-3	TRBJ2-7	few	TGTGCCAGCAGTTACTTAAGGGGATCCTACGAGCAGTACTTC	CASSYLRGSYEQYF
.	TRBV7-2	TRBJ2-7	.	TGTGCCAGCAGCTTACAGGACGGCTACGAGCAGTACTTC	CASSLQDGYEQYF
TRBD1	TRBV18	TRBJ2-1	medium-sized	TGTGCCAGCTCACTCGACAGGGCCAATGAGCAGTTCTTC	CASSLDRANEQFF
.	TRBV29-1	TRBJ1-3	medium-sized	TGCAGCGTAGGGGACGGCTCTGGAAACACCATATATTTT	CSVGDGSGNTIYF
TRBD2	TRBV10-3	TRBJ2-1	few	TGTGCCACCGGACTAGCGGGACTTTACAATGAGCAGTTCTTC	CATGLAGLYNEQFF
.	TRBV6-2/TRBV6-3	TRBJ1-6	.	TGTGCCGCAGGTGGAAAGGACCGCGGAAGGGCTTCACCCCTCCACTTT	CAAGGKDRGRASPLHF
.	TRBV6-2/TRBV6-3	TRBJ2-3	few	TGTGCCAGCAGTTCGGGAGAGACGCAGTATTTT	CASSSGETQYF
TRBD2	TRBV12-3/TRBV12-4	TRBJ2-2	.	TGTGCCAGCAGTTCGACTAGCGGGGGCGGGGAGCTGTTTTTT	CASSSTSGGGELFF
.	TRBV6-2/TRBV6-3	TRBJ2-3	.	TGTGCCAGCAGCTACGGATTTCTAAGCACAGATACGCAGTATTTT	CASSYGFLSTDTQYF
.	TRBV5-4	TRBJ2-3	.	TGTGCCAGCAGCTTAGCCGGGGCCTACACAGATACGCAGTATTTT	CASSLAGAYTDTQYF
.	TRBV7-9	TRBJ1-5	.	TGTGCCAGCAGCCCAGTGGGGGGTCACCAGCCCCAGCATTTT	CASSPVGGHQPQHF
.	TRBV6-5	TRBJ2-1	medium-sized	TGTGCCAGCAGCCGCGAATGGGATGAGCAGTTCTTC	CASSREWDEQFF
.	TRBV29-1	TRBJ2-2	medium-sized	TGCGTCGGGGGGAACACCGGGGAGCTGTTTTTT	CVGGNTGELFF
.	TRBV27	TRBJ2-7	.	TGTGCCAGCAGTTTTATCTTTGGGGCAGGGGTCTACGAGCAGTACTTC	CASSFIFGAGVYEQYF
.	TRBV6-4	TRBJ2-3	medium-sized	TGTGCCAGCAGTGACGGGGGGGCCACAGATACGCAGTATTTT	CASSDGGATDTQYF
TRBD2	TRBV4-3	TRBJ2-2	.	TGCGCCAGCAGCCAAGACCTCACTAGCGGGGGGCATAACACCAAGGAGCTGTTTTTT	CASSQDLTSGGHNTKELFF
TRBD1	TRBV19	TRBJ2-3	few	TGTGCCAGTAGTCCGACAGGGGGCTCGGTCGGAGATACGCAGTATTTT	CASSPTGGSVGDTQYF
.	TRBV12-3/TRBV12-4	TRBJ2-5	few	TGTGCCACGGCCGGGACACATCAAGAGACCCAGTACTTC	CATAGTHQETQYF
TRBD1	TRBV5-4	TRBJ1-2	.	TGTGCCAGCAGCTTGGCTATACAGGGGGTCTATGGCTACACCTTC	CASSLAIQGVYGYTF
.	TRBV12-3/TRBV12-4	TRBJ1-5	.	TGTGCCAGCAGTCGGGGGGGTCAGCCCCAGCATTTT	CASSRGGQPQHF